Listed below are T cell receptor beta chains from one sample, sequenced in a study of T-cell reconstitution after alpha-beta-depleted transplantation in children. TCRdb used MiXCR to reprocess the PCR reads, holding one entry per CDR3 protein. The sample holds some 220,000 distinct CDR3 sequences, about a tenth seen once. The source was PBMCs, collected before TCRalphabeta/CD19-depleted stem cell transplant. Receptor source: a child less than two years old with acute myeloid leukemia, due to receive a stem cell transplant. CDR3s include the opening cysteine and the closing phenylalanine or tryptophan. A D gene is named only where the DNA matches it firmly. Expanded clones get a size class; other rows say once, few or many, or leave the size out.

j_gene | abundance | d_gene | v_gene | CDR3aa | CDR3nt
TRBJ2-3 | many | NA | TRBV7-2 | CASSSGWATQYF | TGTGCCAGCAGCTCCGGGTGGGCTACGCAGTATTTT
TRBJ1-1 | many | TRBD1 | TRBV7-9 | CASSRSDRVAFF | TGTGCCAGCAGCCGATCGGACAGGGTGGCTTTCTTT
TRBJ1-4 | many | TRBD1 | TRBV9 | CASSVGTVNEKLFF | TGTGCCAGCAGCGTCGGGACAGTTAATGAAAAACTGTTTTTT
TRBJ2-5 | many | TRBD2 | TRBV5-1 | CASSLFGRSEETQYF | TGCGCCAGCAGCTTGTTCGGGAGGAGCGAAGAGACCCAGTACTTC
TRBJ2-1 | many | TRBD1 | TRBV5-1 | CASRIQGTSYNEQFF | TGCGCCAGCCGGATACAGGGGACGTCCTACAATGAGCAGTTCTTC
TRBJ2-7 | NA | NA | TRBV27 | CASSPGPQRSSYEQYF | TGTGCCAGCAGTCCCGGACCCCAAAGAAGCTCCTACGAGCAGTACTTC
TRBJ2-7 | many | TRBD1 | TRBV28 | CASSLVDRVNYEQYF | TGTGCCAGCAGTTTGGTAGACAGGGTGAACTACGAGCAGTACTTC
TRBJ1-6 | many | TRBD1 | TRBV20-1 | CSARQGGSYNSPLHF | TGCAGTGCTAGACAGGGGGGCTCCTATAATTCACCCCTCCACTTT
TRBJ2-2 | many | NA | TRBV7-2 | CASSPPQPDGPEELFF | TGTGCCAGCAGCCCTCCACAACCGGACGGACCTGAGGAGCTGTTTTTT
TRBJ2-5 | NA | TRBD2 | TRBV4-2 | CASSPRTSGSRWETQYF | TGTGCCAGCAGCCCTCGGACTAGCGGGAGCCGGTGGGAGACCCAGTACTTC
TRBJ2-1 | many | NA | TRBV12-3/TRBV12-4 | CASSRIEQFF | TGTGCCAGCAGTCGGATTGAGCAGTTCTTC
TRBJ2-1 | many | TRBD2 | TRBV25-1 | CASSMRENGEQFF | TGTGCCAGCAGTATGCGGGAGAACGGTGAGCAGTTCTTC
TRBJ2-1 | many | TRBD2 | TRBV5-1 | CASSLTSGSYNEQFF | TGCGCCAGCAGCTTGACTAGCGGGAGTTACAATGAGCAGTTCTTC
TRBJ1-4 | many | TRBD1 | TRBV5-1 | CASSEGQNEKLFF | TGCGCCAGCAGCGAGGGACAGAATGAAAAACTGTTTTTT
TRBJ1-2 | many | NA | TRBV11-2 | CASSKKGGVDNYGYTF | TGTGCCAGCAGCAAGAAAGGGGGGGTCGATAACTATGGCTACACCTTC
TRBJ1-1 | many | TRBD1 | TRBV9 | CASSGQGWGTEAFF | TGTGCCAGCAGTGGACAGGGATGGGGCACTGAAGCTTTCTTT
TRBJ2-3 | many | TRBD2 | TRBV20-1 | CSARLAGGKDTQYF | TGCAGTGCTAGACTAGCGGGAGGGAAGGATACGCAGTATTTT
TRBJ1-1 | many | TRBD1 | TRBV24-1 | CATGQGRMNTEAFF | TGTGCCACCGGACAGGGGCGAATGAACACTGAAGCTTTCTTT
TRBJ2-5 | many | NA | TRBV7-7 | CASSAGYEETQYF | TGTGCCAGCAGCGCCGGTTACGAAGAGACCCAGTACTTC
TRBJ2-5 | many | TRBD2 | TRBV25-1 | CASSEYTSGQETQYF | TGTGCCAGCAGTGAATATACTAGCGGGCAAGAGACCCAGTACTTC
TRBJ2-7 | few | TRBD2 | TRBV7-2 | CASSLVWASGSYEQYF | TGTGCCAGCAGCTTAGTTTGGGCTAGCGGGAGTTACGAGCAGTACTTC
TRBJ2-7 | many | NA | TRBV3-1 | CASSQGGGLDEQYF | TGTGCCAGCAGCCAAGGCGGGGGCCTGGACGAGCAGTACTTC
TRBJ1-2 | many | NA | TRBV18 | CASSPGPPSNTF | TGTGCCAGCTCACCCGGGCCTCCCAGCAACACCTTC
TRBJ2-1 | NA | NA | TRBV12-3/TRBV12-4 | CASTPGGTSRGEEQFF | TGTGCCAGCACCCCAGGGGGTACTAGCCGGGGGGAGGAGCAGTTCTTC
TRBJ1-2 | many | NA | TRBV7-9 | CAIFGDLGLEGYTF | TGTGCCATCTTTGGGGACCTTGGATTAGAGGGCTACACCTTC
TRBJ2-2 | many | NA | TRBV5-1 | CASKPLNRDTNTGELFF | TGCGCCAGCAAGCCCCTAAACAGGGACACGAACACCGGGGAGCTGTTTTTT
TRBJ2-3 | many | TRBD2 | TRBV6-4 | CASSDPAGHPISTDTQYF | TGTGCCAGCAGTGACCCAGCGGGGCATCCCATAAGCACAGATACGCAGTATTTT
TRBJ2-4 | many | NA | TRBV20-1 | CSAKDGKNIQYF | TGCAGTGCCAAGGACGGGAAAAACATTCAGTACTTC
TRBJ2-2 | few | TRBD1 | TRBV29-1 | CSVKTGADTGELFF | TGCAGCGTCAAAACAGGGGCGGACACCGGGGAGCTGTTTTTT
TRBJ1-5 | few | NA | TRBV20-1 | CSATDGFSNQPQHF | TGCAGTGCCACGGACGGTTTTAGCAATCAGCCCCAGCATTTT
TRBJ2-3 | many | NA | TRBV20-1 | CSALPGGYLTDTQYF | TGCAGTGCCCTCCCCGGGGGCTACCTCACAGATACGCAGTATTTT
TRBJ2-3 | NA | NA | TRBV7-9 | CASSFPLAGANTDTQYF | TGTGCCAGCAGCTTCCCGCTCGCGGGGGCGAACACAGATACGCAGTATTTT
TRBJ2-7 | many | NA | TRBV12-3/TRBV12-4 | CASSFPLRPQPYEQYF | TGTGCCAGCAGTTTCCCACTGCGCCCCCAGCCCTACGAGCAGTACTTC
TRBJ2-3 | many | TRBD1 | TRBV28 | CASSLTPGGGRHTDTQYF | TGTGCCAGCAGTTTAACCCCAGGGGGCGGTCGACACACAGATACGCAGTATTTT
TRBJ2-5 | many | NA | TRBV7-6 | CASSLGLGETQYF | TGTGCCAGCAGCTTAGGACTAGGAGAGACCCAGTACTTC
TRBJ2-1 | many | NA | TRBV20-1 | CSARVVEQFF | TGCAGTGCTAGAGTGGTTGAGCAGTTCTTC
TRBJ2-1 | NA | NA | TRBV6-2/TRBV6-3 | CAIRLSPGPGGHEQFF | TGTGCCATCCGACTTTCCCCCGGGCCCGGAGGACATGAGCAGTTCTTC
TRBJ1-2 | many | NA | TRBV20-1 | CSATVNYGYTF | TGCAGTGCGACAGTTAACTATGGCTACACCTTC
TRBJ1-4 | many | NA | TRBV20-1 | CSASSLEGEKLFF | TGCAGTGCTAGTTCTCTCGAAGGTGAAAAACTGTTTTTT
TRBJ1-6 | many | NA | TRBV2 | CASRGRSSYNSPLHF | TGTGCCAGCAGAGGACGGAGCTCCTATAATTCACCCCTCCACTTT
TRBJ2-6 | NA | NA | TRBV12-3/TRBV12-4 | CASSNSEANVLSF | TGTGCCAGCAGCAACTCTGAGGCCAACGTCCTGAGTTTC
TRBJ2-6 | NA | TRBD1 | TRBV20-1 | CSATGQANSGANVLTF | TGCAGTGCTACGGGACAGGCAAATTCTGGGGCCAACGTCCTGACTTTC
TRBJ2-7 | many | TRBD1 | TRBV28 | CASSLDGGTGHTYEQYF | TGTGCCAGCAGTTTAGACGGAGGGACAGGACATACCTACGAGCAGTACTTC
TRBJ1-2 | few | NA | TRBV7-9 | CASSSRESNYGYTF | TGTGCCAGCAGCAGCCGGGAGTCTAACTATGGCTACACCTTC
TRBJ2-7 | many | NA | TRBV5-1 | CASSLGPTSYEQYF | TGCGCCAGCAGCTTGGGACCGACCTCCTACGAGCAGTACTTC
TRBJ2-5 | many | TRBD2 | TRBV3-1 | CASSQVELAGLTQYF | TGTGCCAGCAGCCAAGTCGAGCTAGCGGGATTAACCCAGTACTTC
TRBJ1-1 | many | TRBD1 | TRBV5-6 | CASSPSDRGRLNTEAFF | TGTGCCAGCAGCCCTTCGGACAGGGGACGACTTAACACTGAAGCTTTCTTT
TRBJ2-7 | NA | NA | TRBV25-1 | CASSLGAVYEQYF | TGTGCCAGCAGTTTGGGGGCCGTGTACGAGCAGTACTTC
TRBJ1-2 | many | TRBD1 | TRBV6-5 | CASSYREQGAEGYTF | TGTGCCAGCAGTTACAGGGAACAGGGGGCGGAGGGCTACACCTTC
TRBJ1-1 | many | NA | TRBV10-3 | CAISPDRLITEAFF | TGTGCCATCAGTCCGGACAGACTTATCACTGAAGCTTTCTTT
TRBJ2-1 | many | TRBD2 | TRBV10-3 | CAISVAGGEDNEQFF | TGTGCCATCAGCGTAGCGGGAGGGGAGGACAATGAGCAGTTCTTC
TRBJ2-7 | many | TRBD2 | TRBV28 | CASSFLAGGPYEQYF | TGTGCCAGCAGTTTTTTAGCGGGAGGGCCCTACGAGCAGTACTTC
TRBJ1-6 | many | TRBD1 | TRBV12-3/TRBV12-4 | CASSFETGNSPLHF | TGTGCCAGCAGTTTCGAGACAGGGAATTCACCCCTCCACTTT
TRBJ2-7 | many | NA | TRBV6-6 | CASSYSVLEQYF | TGTGCCAGCAGTTACAGTGTGCTCGAGCAGTACTTC
TRBJ1-4 | NA | TRBD1 | TRBV12-3/TRBV12-4 | CASSPDRAGEKLFF | TGTGCCAGCAGCCCCGACAGGGCCGGTGAAAAACTGTTTTTT